This T cell receptor beta chain was recorded in a study of Graves' ophthalmopathy and Graves' hyperthyroidism. For the study at large: The blood sample was drawn at first diagnosis and before any treatment.

General study points: Sensitivity of approximately 88% and specificity of around 76% were achieved when a 13-signature model separated ophthalmopathy from stable hyperthyroidism. Blood also held most thyroid clonotypes expanded above 0.001 frequency.

V dropped 3 bases and J dropped 8 bases, with 13 bases sitting between them. CDR1 and CDR2 from the germline V gene are KGHDR and SFDVKD. The CDR3 spans 14 residues. This clonotype has a count of ten or more. The target antigen is unknown. TCR beta CDR3 amplification used RNA transcripts. RT-PCR was first run with HTBI primers, then multiplex PCR in a second round. TCRdb analysed the multiplex PCR reads with MiXCR anew, one entry per CDR3 protein. The sample shows 340,000 or so distinct CDR3 sequences, about 17% of them seen only once. Excluded were patients with other autoimmune diseases, uncontrolled infections, pregnancy or lactation.

This chain uses TRBV24-1 with TRBJ1-5; D gene ambiguous. The sequenced sample was peripheral blood. The TCR originated in an adult man with Graves' ophthalmopathy. CDR3 nucleotide sequence: TGTGCCACCAGTGATGGACCGACCTTAGAGCCCCAGCATTTT. Its translation: CATSDGPTLEPQHF.